The rows below give T cell receptor beta chains drawn from one sample of a study of CD8+ T cells in alopecia areata. Assay: immunoSEQ multiplex PCR; the TCRdb copy retains only in-frame clones and omits some. The data show 180,000 or so clones, with roughly 64% seen just once and 4.5% to 6% held by the top ten. Material: CD4+ T cells sorted from blood, obtained at week 24, from a patient treated with tofacitinib. These receptors all stem from a human donor with alopecia areata. CDR3s include the opening cysteine and the closing phenylalanine or tryptophan. D genes are given only for firm matches. Clone sizes are given selectively: once, few, many, or a class where the clone is expanded.

TRBD1,TRBV30,.,TRBJ2-5,TGTGCCTGGAGAGGGGGCTTGGGGAGTCTAAGAGAGACCCAGTACTTC,CAWRGGLGSLRETQYF
.,TRBV7-9,.,TRBJ2-5,TGTGCCAGCAGCGCAAGGGCGCGGGGTGTAGAGACCCAGTACTTC,CASSARARGVETQYF
.,TRBV6-5,.,TRBJ1-1,TGTGCCAGCAGCCGCGGGGTGTCTGAAGCTTTCTTT,CASSRGVSEAFF
TRBD2,TRBV30,.,TRBJ2-3,TGTGCCTGGAGAACGACTAGCGGGAGCACAGATACGCAGTATTTT,CAWRTTSGSTDTQYF
.,TRBV5-1,.,TRBJ1-1,TGCGCCAGCAGCTCAGGGCAGGTTAACACTGAAGCTTTCTTT,CASSSGQVNTEAFF
.,TRBV7-2,.,TRBJ2-3,TGTGCCAGCACCCTCTCTCCTGGCACAGATACGCAGTATTTT,CASTLSPGTDTQYF
TRBD1,TRBV2,.,TRBJ1-1,TGTGCCAGCAGTATATCCCGACAGGGGAACACTGAAGCTTTCTTT,CASSISRQGNTEAFF
TRBD2,TRBV7-2,.,TRBJ2-1,TGTGCCAGCAGCCAACAAAGCGGGAGGGTCTACAATGAGCAGTTCTTC,CASSQQSGRVYNEQFF
TRBD1,TRBV30,.,TRBJ1-1,TGTGCCTGGAGTGGGACAGGGGCGGGGGTGAACACTGAAGCTTTCTTT,CAWSGTGAGVNTEAFF
.,TRBV30,few,TRBJ1-5,TGTGCCTGGAGTCGGGGAGAAAATCAGCCCCAGCATTTT,CAWSRGENQPQHF
.,TRBV29-1,.,TRBJ2-1,TGCAGCGTGGCAGGGCCGGATGAGCAGTTCTTC,CSVAGPDEQFF
.,TRBV5-4,few,TRBJ2-4,TGTGCCAGCAGCTTGGGAGGGTTCGGGGACACATTAAACATTCAGTACTTC,CASSLGGFGDTLNIQYF
TRBD2,TRBV4-1,.,TRBJ2-5,TGCGCCAGCAGCCAAGCGGGGAGCGGGAGAGAGACCCAGTACTTC,CASSQAGSGRETQYF
.,TRBV5-6,.,TRBJ2-7,TGTGCCAGCAGCTTCCGACGCGCTTCCTACGAGCAGTACTTC,CASSFRRASYEQYF
TRBD1,TRBV10-3,few,TRBJ1-2,TGTGCCATCTCCCCGACAGGGAGGAACTATGGCTACACCTTC,CAISPTGRNYGYTF
TRBD1,TRBV18,many,TRBJ2-5,TGTGCCAGCTCCGCGACAGGGTTCTACCAAGAGACCCAGTACTTC,CASSATGFYQETQYF
.,TRBV29-1,once,TRBJ1-2,TGCAGCGTTGAAGACATAGGAAGCCTCACTAACTATGGCTACACCTTC,CSVEDIGSLTNYGYTF
TRBD1,TRBV4-2,.,TRBJ1-2,TGTGCCAGCAGCCAAGATTTACGGGACAGGGGATTCTATGGCTACACCTTC,CASSQDLRDRGFYGYTF
.,TRBV4-1,.,TRBJ1-5,TGCGCCAGCAGCCATGGTGGATATCAGCCCCAGCATTTT,CASSHGGYQPQHF
TRBD1,TRBV7-2,few,TRBJ1-2,TGTGCCAGCAGCTTAGCAAACCTGCAGGGGGCGAGGGAATACTATGGCTACACCTTC,CASSLANLQGAREYYGYTF
.,TRBV4-1,.,TRBJ2-3,TGCGCCAGCAGCCAAGGTCCAGGGACAGATACGCAGTATTTT,CASSQGPGTDTQYF
.,TRBV29-1,.,TRBJ1-6,TGCAGCGTTGATTCGGGGGGCGCGGGTTCACCCCTCCACTTT,CSVDSGGAGSPLHF